The clone carrying this T cell receptor beta chain is a singleton in its sample. Its antigen is not known. The V and J ends lost 6 bases and 6 bases, in that order; junction bases with no gene match: 6. The CDR3 has 13 residues. Germline V gives CDR1 WNHNN, CDR2 SYGVQD (reference sequence). This entry belongs to a study of shared clonotypes between healthy human individuals. Study as a whole: CD4 naive and CD4 memory each took three plates per donor, while CD8 naive took two and CD8 memory one.

Study results and limitations: Measured sharing among donors was expected to vary with sequencing depth. Non-shared clonotypes had lower generation probabilities than those shared by all four donors.

Template for every sorted-subset replicate PCR totaled about 200 ng DNA, approximately 30,000 T cell genomes. The repertoire was sequenced with immunoSEQ multiplex PCR; TCRdb's copy has only in-frame clones and lacks some. The profile shows some 740,000 clones, around 92% of them singletons. Terminally differentiated effector memory CD45RA+ cells were left out of the naive CD8 fraction, which was CD45RO-negative and positively selected for CCR7. The chain links TRBV10-1 to TRBJ2-7, with 9 bases aligning to TRBD2. The sample comprised naive CD8+ T cells sorted from blood. The sequence came from a man aged 25 to 40 in good health. The chain's CDR3 is CASSLGTSTEQYF. The CDR3 DNA sequence: TGCGCCAGCAGCCTTGGGACTAGCACCGAGCAGTACTTC.